The sequence of this T cell receptor (beta chain) was determined in a study of blood T cell repertoires in COVID-19. Across the study: Specimens from acute and convalescent COVID-19 originated in the United States, Italy and Spain. PBMCs, B-cell-depleted T cells, or T cells were the source of the cDNA or gDNA that made up the material.

In the authors' workflow: Quantification of nucleated cells was approximated via reference gene primer amplification. The repertoire was sequenced with immunoSEQ multiplex PCR; TCRdb's copy has only in-frame clones and lacks some. V and J calls and clone size are those listed in that table; D and trimming were worked out from the DNA. The sample records 130,000 to 150,000 clones, less than 85% being singletons. In germline, CDR1 is SGHRS, CDR2 YFSETQ. The CDR3 loop spans 16 amino acids. Germline trimming cut 0 bases from V and 0 bases from J; bases unmatched to any gene: 3. The genes are TRBV5-1 and TRBJ2-1, with 7 bases aligning to TRBD2. The receptor's source is a woman of 80 years or more in a cohort sampled during active or convalescent COVID-19. The material sequenced was peripheral blood. As DNA, the CDR3 is TGCGCCAGCAGCTTGGCCGGGGGGATCTCCTACAATGAGCAGTTCTTC. This translates into CASSLAGGISYNEQFF. Filled out from reference TRBV5-1 and TRBJ2-1, the complete variable domain reads KAGVTQTPRYLIKTRGQQVTLSCSPISGHRSVSWYQQTPGQGLQFLFEYFSETQRNKGNFPGRFSGRQFSNSRSEMNVSTLELGDSALYLCASSLAGGISYNEQFFGPGTRLTVL.